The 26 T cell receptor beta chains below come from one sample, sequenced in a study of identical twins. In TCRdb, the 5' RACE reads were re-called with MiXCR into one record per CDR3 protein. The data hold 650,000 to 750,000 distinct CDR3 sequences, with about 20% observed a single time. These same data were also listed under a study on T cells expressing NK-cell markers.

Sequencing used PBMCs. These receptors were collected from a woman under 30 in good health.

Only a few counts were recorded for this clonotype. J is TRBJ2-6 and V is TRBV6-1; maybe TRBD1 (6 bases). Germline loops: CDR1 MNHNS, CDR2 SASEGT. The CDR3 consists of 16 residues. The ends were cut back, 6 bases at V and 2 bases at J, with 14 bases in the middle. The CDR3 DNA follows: TGTGCCAGCAGCCCACAGGGAACTGCTGGGGCCAACGTCCTGACTTTC. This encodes CASSPQGTAGANVLTF.

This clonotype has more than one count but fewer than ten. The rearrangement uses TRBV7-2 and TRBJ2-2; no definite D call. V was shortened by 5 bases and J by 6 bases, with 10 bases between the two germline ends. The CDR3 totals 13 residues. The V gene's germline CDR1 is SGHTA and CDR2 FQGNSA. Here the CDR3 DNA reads TGTGCCAGCAGCCCTCGGAGTTCCGGGGAGCTGTTTTTT. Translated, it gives CASSPRSSGELFF.

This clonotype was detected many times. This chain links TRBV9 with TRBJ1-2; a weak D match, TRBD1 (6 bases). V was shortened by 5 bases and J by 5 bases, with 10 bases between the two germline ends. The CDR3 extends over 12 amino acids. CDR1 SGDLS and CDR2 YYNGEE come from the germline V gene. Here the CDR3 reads CASRDREYGYTF. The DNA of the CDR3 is TGTGCCAGCAGGGACAGAGAATATGGCTACACCTTC. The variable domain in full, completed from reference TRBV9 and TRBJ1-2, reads DSGVTQTPKHLITATGQRVTLRCSPRSGDLSVYWYQQSLDQGLQFLIQYYNGEERAKGNILERFSAQQFPDLHSELNLSSLELGDSALYFCASRDREYGYTFGSGTRLTVV.

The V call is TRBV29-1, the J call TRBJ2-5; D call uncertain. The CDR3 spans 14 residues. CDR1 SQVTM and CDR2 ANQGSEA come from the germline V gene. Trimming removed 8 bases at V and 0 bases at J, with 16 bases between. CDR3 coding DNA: TGCAGCTTTCAACAGTCCGTGTACCAAGAGACCCAGTACTTC. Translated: CSFQQSVYQETQYF.

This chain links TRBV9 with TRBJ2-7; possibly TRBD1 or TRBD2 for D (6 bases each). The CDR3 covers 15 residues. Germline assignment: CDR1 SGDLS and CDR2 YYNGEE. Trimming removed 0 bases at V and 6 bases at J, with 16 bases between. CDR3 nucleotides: TGTGCCAGCAGCGTAGACAGGGAGGCCATAGGCGAGCAGTACTTC. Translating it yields CASSVDREAIGEQYF.

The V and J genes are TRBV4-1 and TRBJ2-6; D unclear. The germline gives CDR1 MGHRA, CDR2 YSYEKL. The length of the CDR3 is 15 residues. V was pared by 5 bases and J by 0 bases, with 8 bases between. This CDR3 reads CASSSHSSGANVLTF. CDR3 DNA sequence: TGCGCCAGCAGCTCTCACTCCTCTGGGGCCAACGTCCTGACTTTC.

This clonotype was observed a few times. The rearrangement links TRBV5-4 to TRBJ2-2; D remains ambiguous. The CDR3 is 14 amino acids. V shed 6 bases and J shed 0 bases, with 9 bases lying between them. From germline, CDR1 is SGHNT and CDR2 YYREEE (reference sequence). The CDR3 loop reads CASIEEANTGELFF. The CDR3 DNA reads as TGTGCCAGCATAGAAGAGGCGAACACCGGGGAGCTGTTTTTT.

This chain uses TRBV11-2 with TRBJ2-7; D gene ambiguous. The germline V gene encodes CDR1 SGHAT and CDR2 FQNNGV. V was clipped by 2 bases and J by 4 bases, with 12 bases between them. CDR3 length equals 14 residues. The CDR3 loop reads CASSLTTPTYEQYF. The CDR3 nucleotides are TGTGCCAGCAGCTTAACCACACCGACTTACGAGCAGTACTTC.

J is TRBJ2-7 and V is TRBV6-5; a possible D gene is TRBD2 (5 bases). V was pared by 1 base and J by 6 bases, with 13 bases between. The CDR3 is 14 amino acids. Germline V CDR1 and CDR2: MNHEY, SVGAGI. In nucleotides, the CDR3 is TGTGCCAGCAGTTACTATGAGACTACCGGCGAGCAGTACTTC. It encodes CASSYYETTGEQYF.

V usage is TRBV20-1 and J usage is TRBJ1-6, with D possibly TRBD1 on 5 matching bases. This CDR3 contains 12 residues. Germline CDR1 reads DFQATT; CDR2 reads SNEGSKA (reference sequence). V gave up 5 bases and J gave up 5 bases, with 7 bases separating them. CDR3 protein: CSAWGDNSPLHF. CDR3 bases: TGCAGTGCTTGGGGGGATAATTCACCCCTCCACTTT.

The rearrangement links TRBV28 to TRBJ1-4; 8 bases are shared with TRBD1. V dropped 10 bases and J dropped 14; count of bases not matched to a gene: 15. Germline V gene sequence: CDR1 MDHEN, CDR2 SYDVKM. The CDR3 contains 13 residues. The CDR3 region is CATTMVQGVELFF. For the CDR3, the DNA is TGTGCCACAACCATGGTACAGGGGGTTGAGCTGTTTTTT.

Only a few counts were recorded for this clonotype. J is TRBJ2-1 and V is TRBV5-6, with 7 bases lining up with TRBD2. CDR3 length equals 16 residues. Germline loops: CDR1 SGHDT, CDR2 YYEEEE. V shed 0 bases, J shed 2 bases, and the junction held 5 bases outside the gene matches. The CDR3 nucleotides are TGTGCCAGCAGCTTGGGACTAGCCGCCACCTACAATGAGCAGTTCTTC. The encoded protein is CASSLGLAATYNEQFF.

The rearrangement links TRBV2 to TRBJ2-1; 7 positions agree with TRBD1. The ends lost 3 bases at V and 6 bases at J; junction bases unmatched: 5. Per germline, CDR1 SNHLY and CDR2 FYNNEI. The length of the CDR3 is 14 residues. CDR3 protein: CASSEDRPPNEQFF. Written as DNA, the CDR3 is TGTGCCAGCAGTGAGGACAGGCCACCCAATGAGCAGTTCTTC. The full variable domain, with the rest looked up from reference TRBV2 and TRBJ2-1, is EPEVTQTPSHQVTQMGQEVILRCVPISNHLYFYWYRQILGQKVEFLVSFYNNEISEKSEIFDDQFSVERPDGSNFTLKIRSTKLEDSAMYFCASSEDRPPNEQFFGPGTRLTVL.

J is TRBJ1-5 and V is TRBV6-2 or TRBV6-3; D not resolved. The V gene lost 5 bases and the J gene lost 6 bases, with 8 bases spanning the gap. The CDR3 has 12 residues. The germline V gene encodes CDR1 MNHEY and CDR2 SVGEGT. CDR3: CASSSRVQPQHF. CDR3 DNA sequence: TGTGCCAGCAGTAGCCGGGTTCAGCCCCAGCATTTT.

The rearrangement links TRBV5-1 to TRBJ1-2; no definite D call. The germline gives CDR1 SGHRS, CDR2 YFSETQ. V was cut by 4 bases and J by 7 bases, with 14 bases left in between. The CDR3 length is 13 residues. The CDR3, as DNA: TGCGCCAGCAGCCCCTCCGGGGAGGCTGGCTACACCTTC. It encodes CASSPSGEAGYTF.

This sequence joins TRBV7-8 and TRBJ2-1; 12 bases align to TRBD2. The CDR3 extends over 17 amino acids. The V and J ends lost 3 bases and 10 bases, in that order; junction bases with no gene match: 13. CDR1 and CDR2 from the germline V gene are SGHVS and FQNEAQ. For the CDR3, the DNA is TGTGCCAGCAGCTTGGGGGAGAGACTAGCGGGAGCTACAGAGCAGTTCTTC. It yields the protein CASSLGERLAGATEQFF.

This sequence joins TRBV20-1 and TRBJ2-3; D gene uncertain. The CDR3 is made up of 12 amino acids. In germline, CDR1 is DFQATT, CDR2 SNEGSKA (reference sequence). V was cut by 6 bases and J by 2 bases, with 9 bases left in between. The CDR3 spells CSATELTDTQYF. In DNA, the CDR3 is TGCAGTGCAACCGAACTCACAGATACGCAGTATTTT.

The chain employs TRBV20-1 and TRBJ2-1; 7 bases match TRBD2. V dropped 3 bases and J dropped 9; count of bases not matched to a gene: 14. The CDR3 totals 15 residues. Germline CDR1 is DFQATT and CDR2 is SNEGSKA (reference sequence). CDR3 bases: TGCAGTGCTAGTTTTGGAGGGGAGGGCCAAAGTGAGCAGTTCTTC. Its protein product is CSASFGGEGQSEQFF.

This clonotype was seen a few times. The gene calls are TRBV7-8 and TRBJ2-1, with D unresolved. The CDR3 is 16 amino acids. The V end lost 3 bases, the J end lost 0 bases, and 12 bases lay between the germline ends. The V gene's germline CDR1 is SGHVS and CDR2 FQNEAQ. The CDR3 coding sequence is TGTGCCAGCAGCTTTACCCCGGCGAGCTCCTACAATGAGCAGTTCTTC. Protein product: CASSFTPASSYNEQFF.

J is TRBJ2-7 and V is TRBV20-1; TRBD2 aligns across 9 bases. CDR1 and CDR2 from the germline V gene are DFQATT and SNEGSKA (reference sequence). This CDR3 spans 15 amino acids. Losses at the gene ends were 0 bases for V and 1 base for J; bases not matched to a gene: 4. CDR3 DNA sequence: TGCAGTGCTAGAGATCATGCGGGGGGGTCCTACGAGCAGTACTTC. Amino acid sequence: CSARDHAGGSYEQYF.

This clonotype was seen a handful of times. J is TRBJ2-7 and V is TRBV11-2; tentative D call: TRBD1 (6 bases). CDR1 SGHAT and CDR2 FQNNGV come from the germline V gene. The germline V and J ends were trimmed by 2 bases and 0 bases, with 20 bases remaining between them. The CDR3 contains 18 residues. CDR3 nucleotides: TGTGCCAGCAGCTTAAAACTTGGCGGACAGACCCTCTCCTACGAGCAGTACTTC. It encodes CASSLKLGGQTLSYEQYF.

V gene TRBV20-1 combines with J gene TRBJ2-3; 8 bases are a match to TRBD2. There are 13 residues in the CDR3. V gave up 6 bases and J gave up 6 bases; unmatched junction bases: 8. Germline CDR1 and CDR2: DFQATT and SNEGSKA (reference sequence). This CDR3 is CSAERGGGDTQYF. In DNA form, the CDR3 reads TGCAGTGCCGAGAGGGGCGGGGGGGATACGCAGTATTTT.

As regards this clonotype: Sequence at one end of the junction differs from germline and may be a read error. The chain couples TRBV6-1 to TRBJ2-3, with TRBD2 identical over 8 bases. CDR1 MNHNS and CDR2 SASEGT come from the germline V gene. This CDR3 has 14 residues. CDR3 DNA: TGTGCCAGCAGAAAAAGCGGGGGTACAGATACGCAGAATTTT. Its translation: CASRKSGGTDTQNF.

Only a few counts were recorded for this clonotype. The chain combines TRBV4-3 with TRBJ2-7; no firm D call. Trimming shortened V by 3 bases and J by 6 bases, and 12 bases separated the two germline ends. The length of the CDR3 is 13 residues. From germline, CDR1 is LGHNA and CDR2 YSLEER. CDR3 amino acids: CASSQATNREQYF. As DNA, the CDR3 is TGCGCCAGCAGCCAGGCGACGAACCGCGAGCAGTACTTC.

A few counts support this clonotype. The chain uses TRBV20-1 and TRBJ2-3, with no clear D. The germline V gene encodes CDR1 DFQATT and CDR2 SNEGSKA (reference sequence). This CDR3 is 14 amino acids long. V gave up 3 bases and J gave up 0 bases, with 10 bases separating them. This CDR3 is CSARVLTSTDTQYF. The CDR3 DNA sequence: TGCAGTGCTAGGGTACTCACTAGCACAGATACGCAGTATTTT.

Here the CDR3 reads CASRNTDGGASGYTF. CDR3 nucleotide sequence: TGTGCCAGCAGAAATACCGACGGCGGTGCTAGCGGCTACACCTTC. The rearrangement links TRBV6-2 or TRBV6-3 to TRBJ1-2; D uncertain. This CDR3 is built from 15 residues. Germline V gives CDR1 MNHEY, CDR2 SVGEGT. Trimming took off 6 bases at V and 8 bases at J, with 22 bases between the two ends.